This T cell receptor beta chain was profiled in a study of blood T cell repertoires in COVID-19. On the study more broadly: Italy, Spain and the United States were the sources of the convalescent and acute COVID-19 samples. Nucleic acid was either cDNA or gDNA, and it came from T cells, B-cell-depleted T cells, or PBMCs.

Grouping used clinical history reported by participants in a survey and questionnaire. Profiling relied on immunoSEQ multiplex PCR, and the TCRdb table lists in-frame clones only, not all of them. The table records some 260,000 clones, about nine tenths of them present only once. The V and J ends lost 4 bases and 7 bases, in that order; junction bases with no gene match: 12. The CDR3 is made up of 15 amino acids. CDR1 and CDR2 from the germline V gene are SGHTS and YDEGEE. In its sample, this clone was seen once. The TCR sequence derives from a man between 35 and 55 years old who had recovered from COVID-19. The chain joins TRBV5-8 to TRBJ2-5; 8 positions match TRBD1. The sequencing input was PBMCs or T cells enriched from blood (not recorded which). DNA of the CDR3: TGTGCCAGCAGCCCGCAGACAGGGGTCACTGTGACCCAGTACTTC. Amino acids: CASSPQTGVTVTQYF. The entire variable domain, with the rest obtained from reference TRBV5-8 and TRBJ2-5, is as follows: EAGVTQSPTHLIKTRGQQATLRCSPISGHTSVYWYQQALGLGLQFLLWYDEGEERNRGNFPPRFSGRQFPNYSSELNVNALELEDSALYLCASSPQTGVTVTQYFGPGTRLLVL.